The rows below give T cell receptor beta chains drawn from one sample of a study of T cells after yellow fever vaccination. TCRdb itself ran the 5' RACE reads through MiXCR, one entry per CDR3 protein. The table has some 390,000 distinct CDR3 sequences, 6.2% seen once. The sequencing used PBMCs, collected 5 days after the yellow fever booster vaccination. The receptors come from a man in his thirties or forties who received the YFV17D yellow fever vaccine. Each CDR3 is given with its conserved first and last residue. The order of the fields is D gene, J gene, V gene, clone size, CDR3 DNA, CDR3 protein. D genes are given only for firm matches. The size field is filled for only some rows; it gives once, few, many or a size class.

d_gene: .
j_gene: TRBJ2-3
v_gene: TRBV7-2
abundance: many
CDR3nt: TGTGCCAGCAGCTTAATTGGCACAGATACGCAGTATTTT
CDR3aa: CASSLIGTDTQYF

d_gene: .
j_gene: TRBJ1-3
v_gene: TRBV12-3/TRBV12-4
abundance: many
CDR3nt: TGTGCCAGCAGTTCCCCGACAGTCTCTGGAAACACCATATATTTT
CDR3aa: CASSSPTVSGNTIYF

d_gene: TRBD2
j_gene: TRBJ2-5
v_gene: TRBV11-2
abundance: few
CDR3nt: TGTGCCAGCAGCTTAGTCTTTTTAGGTTCTAGCGGGGGAGTCCAAGAGACCCAGTACTTC
CDR3aa: CASSLVFLGSSGGVQETQYF

d_gene: .
j_gene: TRBJ1-2
v_gene: TRBV6-5
abundance: few
CDR3nt: TGTGCCAGCAGTTATTATGGCTACACCTTC
CDR3aa: CASSYYGYTF

d_gene: .
j_gene: TRBJ2-7
v_gene: TRBV20-1
abundance: .
CDR3nt: TGCAGTGCTAGAGATCATTTTGCCTCGCCCTATTCCTCCTACGAGCAGTACTTC
CDR3aa: CSARDHFASPYSSYEQYF

d_gene: .
j_gene: TRBJ2-3
v_gene: TRBV4-3
abundance: few
CDR3nt: TGCGCCAGTTCCTGGACTGCCACAGATACGCAGTATTTT
CDR3aa: CASSWTATDTQYF

d_gene: .
j_gene: TRBJ2-7
v_gene: TRBV20-1
abundance: few
CDR3nt: TGCAGTGCTAGGCGACCGGGGGGCAGCTCCTACGAGCAGTACTTC
CDR3aa: CSARRPGGSSYEQYF

d_gene: .
j_gene: TRBJ1-6
v_gene: TRBV19
abundance: few
CDR3nt: TGTGCCAGTAATGGGGCAGGGTTGCGTTCACCCCTCCACTTT
CDR3aa: CASNGAGLRSPLHF

d_gene: .
j_gene: TRBJ1-1
v_gene: TRBV20-1
abundance: many
CDR3nt: TGCAGTGCTAGAGATCGGGGGTCGAACACTGAAGCTTTCTTT
CDR3aa: CSARDRGSNTEAFF

d_gene: .
j_gene: TRBJ1-2
v_gene: TRBV5-5
abundance: few
CDR3nt: TGTGCCAGCAGCTTGGAAGCAGGGTCCTCCACCTTC
CDR3aa: CASSLEAGSSTF

d_gene: .
j_gene: TRBJ2-1
v_gene: TRBV5-1
abundance: many
CDR3nt: TGCGCCAGCAGCTTCGGGACGGGGCTTTACAATGAGCAGTTCTTC
CDR3aa: CASSFGTGLYNEQFF

d_gene: TRBD2
j_gene: TRBJ2-5
v_gene: TRBV5-6
abundance: few
CDR3nt: TGTGCCAGCAGCTTCTACTCTGGACTAGCGGGAGGGCCAGCGGGGGAGACCCAGTACTTC
CDR3aa: CASSFYSGLAGGPAGETQYF

d_gene: TRBD2
j_gene: TRBJ2-1
v_gene: TRBV7-3
abundance: few
CDR3nt: TGTGCCAGCAGCATCAGCGGGGGGGCCTACAATGAGCAGTTCTTC
CDR3aa: CASSISGGAYNEQFF

d_gene: .
j_gene: TRBJ2-1
v_gene: TRBV20-1
abundance: .
CDR3nt: TGCAGTGCGGGGGGGGGCCGGAGCCACAATGAGCAGTTCTTC
CDR3aa: CSAGGGRSHNEQFF

d_gene: .
j_gene: TRBJ1-1
v_gene: TRBV16
abundance: many
CDR3nt: TGTGCCAGCACTTCTCAGGGGTTCCTGAACACTGAAGCTTTCTTT
CDR3aa: CASTSQGFLNTEAFF

d_gene: TRBD1
j_gene: TRBJ1-5
v_gene: TRBV5-1
abundance: few
CDR3nt: TGCGCCAGCAGCACCACAGGGGCTACCAATCAGCCCCAGCATTTT
CDR3aa: CASSTTGATNQPQHF

d_gene: .
j_gene: TRBJ2-3
v_gene: TRBV4-1
abundance: few
CDR3nt: TGCGCCAGCTCTGGGCGGGATGCCGGGGCAGATACGCAGTATTTT
CDR3aa: CASSGRDAGADTQYF

d_gene: TRBD2
j_gene: TRBJ2-3
v_gene: TRBV7-3
abundance: .
CDR3nt: TGTGCCAGCAGCTTTTCGGTACCAGCGGGAGGGACGAATACGCAGTATTTT
CDR3aa: CASSFSVPAGGTNTQYF

d_gene: .
j_gene: TRBJ1-1
v_gene: TRBV3-1
abundance: .
CDR3nt: TGTGCCAGCAGCTACGGAGGGTGGAACACTGAAGCTTTCTTT
CDR3aa: CASSYGGWNTEAFF

d_gene: .
j_gene: TRBJ2-1
v_gene: TRBV20-1
abundance: many
CDR3nt: TGCAGTGCTAGAGAAATCACAGCTGGCAATGAGCAGTTCTTC
CDR3aa: CSAREITAGNEQFF

d_gene: .
j_gene: TRBJ2-1
v_gene: TRBV28
abundance: .
CDR3nt: TGTGCCACCCCCGGCCCCAAGGGCTCCTACAATGAGCAGTTCTTC
CDR3aa: CATPGPKGSYNEQFF

d_gene: .
j_gene: TRBJ2-1
v_gene: TRBV29-1
abundance: many
CDR3nt: TGCAGCGTGGCCGATATAGCGGCGAACTCCTACAATGAGCAGTTCTTC
CDR3aa: CSVADIAANSYNEQFF

d_gene: .
j_gene: TRBJ2-1
v_gene: TRBV9
abundance: .
CDR3nt: TGTGCCAGCGCGGCGGTCCTCGGTGAGCAGTTCTTC
CDR3aa: CASAAVLGEQFF

d_gene: TRBD2
j_gene: TRBJ2-2
v_gene: TRBV12-3/TRBV12-4
abundance: .
CDR3nt: TGTGCCAGCAGCCGGGGGGCGGGAGGGACCGGGGAGCTGTTTTTT
CDR3aa: CASSRGAGGTGELFF

d_gene: .
j_gene: TRBJ2-7
v_gene: TRBV9
abundance: few
CDR3nt: TGTGCCAGCAGCCCAGAAGTGTCGGCCTACGAGCAGTACTTC
CDR3aa: CASSPEVSAYEQYF

d_gene: TRBD1
j_gene: TRBJ2-1
v_gene: TRBV6-6
abundance: .
CDR3nt: TGTGCCAGCAGTTATTCGGACAGGGAGCAGTTCTTC
CDR3aa: CASSYSDREQFF

d_gene: .
j_gene: TRBJ1-3
v_gene: TRBV4-1
abundance: .
CDR3nt: TGCGCCGTAACGGGACCAGGGGAAAACACCATATATTTT
CDR3aa: CAVTGPGENTIYF

d_gene: .
j_gene: TRBJ2-1
v_gene: TRBV12-3/TRBV12-4
abundance: .
CDR3nt: TGTGCCAGCAGTTTCATAACAGGGTCACGTTACAATGAGCAGTTCTTC
CDR3aa: CASSFITGSRYNEQFF

d_gene: .
j_gene: TRBJ2-1
v_gene: TRBV7-2
abundance: .
CDR3nt: TGTGCCAGCAGCTTTGTGGCCCATCCCTCGAATGAGCAGTTCTTC
CDR3aa: CASSFVAHPSNEQFF

d_gene: .
j_gene: TRBJ2-1
v_gene: TRBV18
abundance: many
CDR3nt: TGTGCCAGCTCACCACAACGGGGCGGCTACAATGAGCAGTTCTTC
CDR3aa: CASSPQRGGYNEQFF

d_gene: .
j_gene: TRBJ2-4
v_gene: TRBV6-2/TRBV6-3
abundance: .
CDR3nt: TGTGCCAGCGTCCCGGAACGACAGTCTGAAAACATTCAGTACTTC
CDR3aa: CASVPERQSENIQYF

d_gene: TRBD2
j_gene: TRBJ2-1
v_gene: TRBV12-5
abundance: .
CDR3nt: TGTGCTAGTGGTTTGGCACCCATGCGGGGGAATGAGGAGCAGTTCTTC
CDR3aa: CASGLAPMRGNEEQFF

d_gene: TRBD2
j_gene: TRBJ2-4
v_gene: TRBV10-2
abundance: many
CDR3nt: TGCGCCAGCAGTGAGTCTCTTTTTGTTGGGACTAGACCGACCAAAAACATTCAGTACTTC
CDR3aa: CASSESLFVGTRPTKNIQYF

d_gene: .
j_gene: TRBJ2-2
v_gene: TRBV28
abundance: .
CDR3nt: TGTGCCAGCAGTTTTTACGCGAACACCGGGGAGCTGTTTTTT
CDR3aa: CASSFYANTGELFF

d_gene: TRBD2
j_gene: TRBJ2-3
v_gene: TRBV4-3
abundance: many
CDR3nt: TGCGCCAGCAGCCAATCCCAGTCTAGCGGACCAGATACGCAGTATTTT
CDR3aa: CASSQSQSSGPDTQYF